One T cell receptor (beta chain) is described in this entry. Its specificity is not known. The CDR3 extends over 14 amino acids. V lost 4 bases, J lost 1 base, and 10 bases lay in between. Germline values: CDR1 MNHEY, CDR2 SVGAGI. The data are from a study of beta chain features in type 1 diabetes. Study-wide findings and caveats: Insertions were fewer and deletions more numerous at VDJ junctions in type 1 diabetes patients.

Reverse transcription of all isolated RNA meant that expressed TCRB transcripts were sequenced. Produced via immunoSEQ multiplex PCR; TCRdb's table is partial and in-frame only. The sample holds about 320,000 clones, 14% seen once. The chain recombines TRBV6-5 with TRBJ2-5; D not resolved. The source of this sequence is a man aged 25-40 years in good health. Sequencing was performed on central memory CD4+ T cells from blood. The chain's CDR3 is CASSSVTFQETQYF. For the CDR3, the DNA is TGTGCCAGCAGTTCGGTCACATTCCAAGAGACCCAGTACTTC.